The clone carrying this T cell receptor beta chain was recorded only once. Its target is unknown. This sample was included in a study of response to subunit inactivated influenza vaccine. Overall study findings and caveats: Authors suggested that a seasonal influenza vaccination recruits few new T cells each time.

This CDR3 is 13 amino acids long. Trimming removed 3 bases from V and 0 bases from J, with 7 bases in between. Germline V gives CDR1 DFQATT, CDR2 SNEGSKA (reference sequence). Each CDR3 protein gets one entry after TCRdb re-called the RT-PCR reads with MiXCR. The sample records 200,000 to 250,000 distinct CDR3 sequences, 12% being singletons. Sequencing was performed on non-naive T cells sorted from PBMCs, taken around 15 days before vaccination. The origin of this receptor is a man aged 45 to 65 who received an inactivated influenza vaccine. This chain links TRBV20-1 with TRBJ2-3, with D hard to call. CDR3 nucleotides: TGCAGTGCTAGCGAGCCTAGCACAGATACGCAGTATTTT. Translation: CSASEPSTDTQYF.